The clone carrying this T cell receptor (beta chain) has more than one count but fewer than ten. V was cut by 4 bases and J by 0 bases, with 8 bases left in between. This CDR3 is 14 amino acids long. CDR1 and CDR2 from the germline V gene are SGHTA and FQGNSA. This record belongs to a study of blood T cell repertoires in COVID-19. Whole-study context: Donors in the United States, Italy and Spain gave samples during acute or convalescent COVID-19.

Original methodology: Amplification from reference gene primers served as the basis for estimated nucleated cell counts. The repertoire was sequenced with immunoSEQ multiplex PCR; TCRdb's copy has only in-frame clones and lacks some. For V, J and clone size, that table is used; D and trimming come from the DNA. The data show under 70,000 clones, around 89% seen once. The receptor was derived from a man in his 60s with active COVID-19. This chain connects TRBV7-2 to TRBJ2-3, with a tentative D call TRBD2 (5 bases). The sample taken for sequencing was peripheral blood. In DNA, the CDR3 is TGTGCCAGCAGCTCGCGGGCTAGCACAGATACGCAGTATTTT. Its protein product is CASSSRASTDTQYF.